These T cell receptor beta chains were read from a single sample in a study of tumor-infiltrating lymphocytes in localized non-small cell lung cancer. The assay was immunoSEQ multiplex PCR, and TCRdb's table has in-frame clones only and misses some. Here the sample spans 7,500 to 9,500 clones, about four fifths being singletons. Sequencing input: uninvolved lung tissue not adjacent to the tumor. All receptors come from a human donor with non-small cell lung cancer. Both conserved end residues are part of each CDR3. A D gene is named only where the DNA matches it firmly. Rows may omit the clone size; those that give it use once, few, many or a size class.

D gene	V gene	clone size	J gene	CDR3 DNA	CDR3 protein
-	TRBV7-8	-	TRBJ1-1	TGTGCCAGCAGCCCCTACACAGGGAACACTGAAGCTTTCTTT	CASSPYTGNTEAFF
TRBD1	TRBV4-2	-	TRBJ2-7	TGTGCCAGCAGCCATTCGACCGGGACAGGGGGATACGAGCAGTACTTC	CASSHSTGTGGYEQYF
TRBD1	TRBV10-1	few	TRBJ1-2	TGCGCCAGCAGGGGGGACAGCGACTATGGCTACACCTTC	CASRGDSDYGYTF
TRBD1	TRBV28	-	TRBJ1-4	TGTGCCAGCAGTTTAGGCAGGGGGTCTGAAAAACTGTTTTTT	CASSLGRGSEKLFF
TRBD2	TRBV18	-	TRBJ2-1	TGTGCCAGCTCACCAGGAGCGGGAGTGGTAAATGAGCAGTTCTTC	CASSPGAGVVNEQFF
-	TRBV10-3	-	TRBJ1-2	TGTGCCATCAATGAGGGTGCAGTCAGCGCTAACTATGGCTACACCTTC	CAINEGAVSANYGYTF
TRBD1	TRBV18	-	TRBJ1-1	TGTGCCAGCTCCCAGACCGGACAGGGAAATACTGAAGCTTTCTTT	CASSQTGQGNTEAFF
TRBD2	TRBV7-3	-	TRBJ2-1	TGTGCCAGCAGCTATGATGGGCGGGAGGGATACAATGAGCAGTTCTTC	CASSYDGREGYNEQFF
-	TRBV7-8	medium-sized	TRBJ2-7	TGTGCCAGCAGGGACCCAGGGGACACCTACGAGCAGTACTTC	CASRDPGDTYEQYF
TRBD2	TRBV29-1	-	TRBJ2-5	TGCAGCGTATACCAGGGTAGCGGGGGTAGAGTGGCCCAGTACTTC	CSVYQGSGGRVAQYF
TRBD2	TRBV10-1	-	TRBJ2-3	TGCGCCAGCAGTGAGGGTACTAGCGGGAGGACAGATACGCAGTATTTT	CASSEGTSGRTDTQYF
TRBD2	TRBV9	-	TRBJ2-2	TGTGCCAGCAGCGTAGGCGTTAGCGGGAGGGCCTACACCGGGGAGCTGTTTTTT	CASSVGVSGRAYTGELFF
-	TRBV29-1	-	TRBJ2-5	TGCAGCGTTGGGACGGGAGTTAGGACGGAGACCCAGTACTTC	CSVGTGVRTETQYF
-	TRBV4-2	-	TRBJ2-7	TGTGCCAGCAGCCAAGAAGACACATCCTACGAGCAGTACTTC	CASSQEDTSYEQYF
-	TRBV27	-	TRBJ2-1	TGTGCCAGCAGGGACAACCCCTACAATGAGCAGTTCTTC	CASRDNPYNEQFF
TRBD2	TRBV4-3	-	TRBJ2-1	TGCGCCAGCAGCCAAGGGACCGGGACTAGCGGATACAATGAGCAGTTCTTC	CASSQGTGTSGYNEQFF
-	TRBV7-6	-	TRBJ2-5	TGTGCCAGCAGCTTACTACGGACCCAAGAGACCCAGTACTTC	CASSLLRTQETQYF
-	TRBV30	-	TRBJ2-2	TGTGCCCGGAGTTACGCGAACACCGGGGAGCTGTTTTTT	CARSYANTGELFF
TRBD2	TRBV6-1	-	TRBJ2-3	TGTGCCAGCAGTGAAGCGCCAGCGGGAGGGTTCACAGATACGCAGTATTTT	CASSEAPAGGFTDTQYF
TRBD2	TRBV5-1	-	TRBJ2-1	TGCGCCAGCTCGACTAGCGGGGCCTACAATGAGCAGTTCTTC	CASSTSGAYNEQFF
-	TRBV10-3	-	TRBJ2-1	TGTGCCATCAGTGAGTCGACAGGGAGGAGGAATGAGCAGTTCTTC	CAISESTGRRNEQFF
-	TRBV6-1	-	TRBJ1-2	TGTGCCAGCAGTGGTCAGGATACAGGACCTTATGGCTACACCTTC	CASSGQDTGPYGYTF
TRBD1	TRBV27	-	TRBJ2-7	TGTGCCAGCAGTTTAATCCCGGGACAGGGCTCCTACGAGCAGTACTTC	CASSLIPGQGSYEQYF
TRBD1	TRBV11-3	-	TRBJ2-1	TGTGCCAGCAGCGACGTACAGGGGCATGAGCAGTTCTTC	CASSDVQGHEQFF
-	TRBV6-5	-	TRBJ1-1	TGTGCCAGCAGTCCCCGTACAGTCATGAACACTGAAGCTTTCTTT	CASSPRTVMNTEAFF
TRBD1	TRBV5-6	once	TRBJ2-7	TGTGCCAGCAGCTTTAGAGGACAGGGTAACTACGAGCAGTACTTC	CASSFRGQGNYEQYF
-	TRBV4-1	-	TRBJ2-3	TGCGCCAGCAGCCAAGGTCAGGGGCGCACAGATACGCAGTATTTT	CASSQGQGRTDTQYF
-	TRBV6-1	-	TRBJ1-4	TGTGCCAGCAGTGACGGCCTTGGACGGGGGACAACTAATGAAAAACTGTTTTTT	CASSDGLGRGTTNEKLFF
-	TRBV11-2	few	TRBJ1-1	TGTGCCAGCAGCTTAGGAGGCGCGGGGACTAACACTGAAGCTTTCTTT	CASSLGGAGTNTEAFF
TRBD2	TRBV27	-	TRBJ2-7	TGTGCCAGCAGGCCCGGCGGGAGGAACACCTACGAGCAGTACTTC	CASRPGGRNTYEQYF
TRBD1	TRBV2	-	TRBJ1-5	TGTGCCAGCGGACAGGGAGCACTTCCCAATCAGCCCCAGCATTTT	CASGQGALPNQPQHF
-	TRBV2	-	TRBJ1-5	TGTGCCAGTCAACTACAGAGGAGCAATCAGCCCCAGCATTTT	CASQLQRSNQPQHF
-	TRBV19	-	TRBJ2-1	TGTGCCAGTAGTTTGGGCAGGGGTAATGAGCAGTTCTTC	CASSLGRGNEQFF
-	TRBV10-3	-	TRBJ2-3	TGTGCCATCAGTGGAGATGCGGCGGGTACTAGCACAGATACGCAGTATTTT	CAISGDAAGTSTDTQYF
TRBD1	TRBV18	once	TRBJ2-7	TGTGCCAGCTCACCAACGACAGGGCACGAGCAGTACTTC	CASSPTTGHEQYF
-	TRBV5-6	-	TRBJ1-5	TGTGCCAGCAGCTTGACCAATCAGCCCCAGCATTTT	CASSLTNQPQHF
-	TRBV19	-	TRBJ1-4	TGTGCCAGTAGTATGGGCCGGGTTCGGGGGGTCGGTGAAAAACTGTTTTTT	CASSMGRVRGVGEKLFF
-	TRBV6-5	-	TRBJ1-1	TGTGCCAGCAGTTACCGACAGATAGCTTTCTTT	CASSYRQIAFF
TRBD1	TRBV25-1	-	TRBJ2-5	TGTGCCAGCGGGACAGGGGGGGACTTAGAGATCCAGTACTTC	CASGTGGDLEIQYF
TRBD2	TRBV30	-	TRBJ2-5	TGTGCCTGGAGTTTCTCCGGGCTAGCGGGAGGTGTGGAGACCCAGTACTTC	CAWSFSGLAGGVETQYF
TRBD1	TRBV29-1	-	TRBJ2-7	TGCAGCGTTGTGCATTCGGCGAGCGGGACAGGGGTGTACGAGCAGTACTTC	CSVVHSASGTGVYEQYF